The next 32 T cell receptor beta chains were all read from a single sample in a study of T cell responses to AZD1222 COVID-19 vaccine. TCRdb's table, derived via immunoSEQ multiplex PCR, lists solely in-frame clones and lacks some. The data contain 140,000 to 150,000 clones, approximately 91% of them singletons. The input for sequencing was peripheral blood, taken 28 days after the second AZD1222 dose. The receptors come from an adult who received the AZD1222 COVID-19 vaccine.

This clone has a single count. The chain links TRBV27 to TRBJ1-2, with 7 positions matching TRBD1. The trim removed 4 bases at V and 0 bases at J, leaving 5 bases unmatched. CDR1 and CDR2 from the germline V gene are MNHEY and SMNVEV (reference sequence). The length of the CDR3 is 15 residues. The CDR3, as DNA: TGTGCCAGCAGTTCCTACAGGGGAACTAACTATGGCTACACCTTC. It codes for CASSSYRGTNYGYTF.

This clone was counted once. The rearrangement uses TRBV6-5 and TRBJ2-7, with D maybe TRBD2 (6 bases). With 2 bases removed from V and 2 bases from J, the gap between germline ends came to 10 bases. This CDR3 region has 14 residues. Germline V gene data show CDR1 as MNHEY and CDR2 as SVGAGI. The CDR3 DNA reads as TGTGCCAGCAGTTACGCGGGGTCGGCCTACGAGCAGTACTTC. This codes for CASSYAGSAYEQYF.

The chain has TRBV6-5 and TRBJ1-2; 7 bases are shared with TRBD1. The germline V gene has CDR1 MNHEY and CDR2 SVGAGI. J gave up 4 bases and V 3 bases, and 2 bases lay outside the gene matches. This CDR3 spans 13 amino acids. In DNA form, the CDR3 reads TGTGCCAGCAGTTATGACAGGGTCTATGGCTACACCTTC. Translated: CASSYDRVYGYTF.

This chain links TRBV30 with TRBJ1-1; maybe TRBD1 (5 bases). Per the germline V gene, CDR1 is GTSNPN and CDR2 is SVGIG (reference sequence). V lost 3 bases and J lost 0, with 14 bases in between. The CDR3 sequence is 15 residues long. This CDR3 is CAWSRRGGMNTEAFF. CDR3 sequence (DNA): TGTGCCTGGAGCCGACGGGGCGGGATGAACACTGAAGCTTTCTTT.

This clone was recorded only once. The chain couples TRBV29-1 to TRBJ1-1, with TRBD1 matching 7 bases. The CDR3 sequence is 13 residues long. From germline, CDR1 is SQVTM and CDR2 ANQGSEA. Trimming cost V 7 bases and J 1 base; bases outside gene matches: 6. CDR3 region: CSARTGPNTEAFF. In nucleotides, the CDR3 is TGCAGCGCAAGGACAGGACCGAACACTGAAGCTTTCTTT.

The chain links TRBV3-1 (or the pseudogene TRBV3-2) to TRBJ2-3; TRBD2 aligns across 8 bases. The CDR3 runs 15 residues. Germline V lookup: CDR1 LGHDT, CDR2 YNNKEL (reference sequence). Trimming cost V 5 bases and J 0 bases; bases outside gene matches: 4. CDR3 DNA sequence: TGTGCCAGCAGCTTCCGACTAGCGAGCACAGATACGCAGTATTTT. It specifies CASSFRLASTDTQYF.

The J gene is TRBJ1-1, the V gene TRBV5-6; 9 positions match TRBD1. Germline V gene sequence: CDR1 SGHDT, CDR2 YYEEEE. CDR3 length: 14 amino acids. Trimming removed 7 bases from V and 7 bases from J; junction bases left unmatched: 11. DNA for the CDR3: TGTGCCAGCGGGAGACAGGGGGTGCGTGGTGAAGCTTTCTTT. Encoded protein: CASGRQGVRGEAFF.

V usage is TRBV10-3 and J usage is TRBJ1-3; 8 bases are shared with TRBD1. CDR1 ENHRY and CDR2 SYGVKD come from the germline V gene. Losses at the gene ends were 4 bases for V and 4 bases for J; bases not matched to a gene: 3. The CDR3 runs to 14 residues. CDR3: CAISGTGKGNTIYF. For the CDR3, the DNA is TGTGCCATCAGTGGGACAGGGAAAGGAAACACCATATATTTT.

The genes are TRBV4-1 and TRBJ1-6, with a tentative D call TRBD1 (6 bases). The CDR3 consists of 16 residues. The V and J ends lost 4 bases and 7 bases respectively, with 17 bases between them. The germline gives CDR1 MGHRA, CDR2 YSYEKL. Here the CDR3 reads CASSLGPRGKNSPLHF. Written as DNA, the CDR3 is TGCGCCAGCAGCCTCGGGCCCAGGGGCAAAAATTCACCCCTCCACTTT.

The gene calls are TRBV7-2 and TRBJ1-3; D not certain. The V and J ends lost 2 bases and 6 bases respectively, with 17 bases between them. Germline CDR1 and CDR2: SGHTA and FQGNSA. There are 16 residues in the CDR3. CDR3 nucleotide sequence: TGTGCCAGCAGCTTAATGGGCAGTATAGCCCCAAACACCATATATTTT. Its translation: CASSLMGSIAPNTIYF.

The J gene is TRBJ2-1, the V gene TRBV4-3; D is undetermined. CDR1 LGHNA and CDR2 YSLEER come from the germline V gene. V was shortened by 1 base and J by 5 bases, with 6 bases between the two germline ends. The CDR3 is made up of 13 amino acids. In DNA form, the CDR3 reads TGCGCCAGCAGCCAAGGGGTAGACAATGAGCAGTTCTTC. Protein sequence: CASSQGVDNEQFF.

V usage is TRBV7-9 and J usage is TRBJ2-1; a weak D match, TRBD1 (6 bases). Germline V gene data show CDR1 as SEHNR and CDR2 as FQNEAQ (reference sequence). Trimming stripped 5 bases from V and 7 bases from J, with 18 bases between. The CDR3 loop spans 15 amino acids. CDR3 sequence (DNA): TGTGCCAGCAGCCATAGGCAGGGGCGGCGAAATGAGCAGTTCTTC. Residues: CASSHRQGRRNEQFF.

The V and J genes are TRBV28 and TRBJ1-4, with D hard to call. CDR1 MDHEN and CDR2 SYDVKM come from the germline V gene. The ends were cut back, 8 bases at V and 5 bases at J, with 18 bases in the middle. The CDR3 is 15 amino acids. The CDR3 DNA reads TGTGCCAGCCTTCCGCGCCGGATTGCAAATGAAAAACTGTTTTTT. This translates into CASLPRRIANEKLFF.

CDR3 loop: CASSYPGGEWYGYTF. CDR3 DNA sequence: TGTGCCAGCAGCTACCCAGGGGGCGAATGGTATGGCTACACCTTC. V gene TRBV5-4 combines with J gene TRBJ1-2; TRBD1 matches at 8 bases. The CDR3 has 15 amino acids. CDR1 is SGHNT and CDR2 is YYREEE in the germline V gene (reference sequence). The ends lost 3 bases at V and 5 bases at J; junction bases unmatched: 9.

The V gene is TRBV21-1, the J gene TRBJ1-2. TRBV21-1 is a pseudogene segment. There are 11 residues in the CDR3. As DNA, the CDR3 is TGTGCCAGCAGTCCACCCTATGGCTACACCTTC. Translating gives CASSPPYGYTF.

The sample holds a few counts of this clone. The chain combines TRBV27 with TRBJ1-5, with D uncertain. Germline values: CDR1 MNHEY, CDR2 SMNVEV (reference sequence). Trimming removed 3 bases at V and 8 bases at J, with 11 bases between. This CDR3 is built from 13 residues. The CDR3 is CASSLGPWEPQHF. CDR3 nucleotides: TGTGCCAGCAGTTTGGGCCCATGGGAGCCCCAGCATTTT.

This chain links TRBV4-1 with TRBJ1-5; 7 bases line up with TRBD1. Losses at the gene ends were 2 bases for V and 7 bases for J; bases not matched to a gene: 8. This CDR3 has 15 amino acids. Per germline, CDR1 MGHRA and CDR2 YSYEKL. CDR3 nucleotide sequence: TGCGCCAGCAGCCAAACGACAGGGACGGGACAGCCCCAGCATTTT. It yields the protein CASSQTTGTGQPQHF.

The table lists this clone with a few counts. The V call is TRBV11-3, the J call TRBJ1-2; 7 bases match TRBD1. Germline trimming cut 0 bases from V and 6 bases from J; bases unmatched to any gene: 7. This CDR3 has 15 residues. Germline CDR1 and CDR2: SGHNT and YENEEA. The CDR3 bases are TGTGCCAGCAGCTTAGAGTGGAGGGGGCTGCATGGCTACACCTTC. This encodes CASSLEWRGLHGYTF.

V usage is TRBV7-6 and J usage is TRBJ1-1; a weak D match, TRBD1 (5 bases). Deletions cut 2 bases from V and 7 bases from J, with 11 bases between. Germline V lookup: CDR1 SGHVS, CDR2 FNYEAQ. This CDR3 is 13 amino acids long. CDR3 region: CASSLLVGLEAFF. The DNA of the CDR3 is TGTGCCAGCAGCTTATTGGTGGGGCTTGAAGCTTTCTTT.

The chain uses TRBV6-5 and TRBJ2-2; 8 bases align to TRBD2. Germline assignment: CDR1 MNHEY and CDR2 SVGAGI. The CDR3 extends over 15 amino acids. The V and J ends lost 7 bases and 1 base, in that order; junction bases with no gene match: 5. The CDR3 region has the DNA TGTGCCAGCACCTTGACTAGCGAGAACACCGGGGAGCTGTTTTTT. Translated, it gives CASTLTSENTGELFF.

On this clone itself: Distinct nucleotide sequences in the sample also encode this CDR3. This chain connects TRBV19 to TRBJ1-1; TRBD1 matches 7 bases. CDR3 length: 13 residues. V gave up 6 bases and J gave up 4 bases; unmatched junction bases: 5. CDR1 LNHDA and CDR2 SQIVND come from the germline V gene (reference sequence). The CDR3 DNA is TGTGCCAGTAGCCAGGGGGGCGGCACTGAAGCTTTCTTT. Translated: CASSQGGGTEAFF.

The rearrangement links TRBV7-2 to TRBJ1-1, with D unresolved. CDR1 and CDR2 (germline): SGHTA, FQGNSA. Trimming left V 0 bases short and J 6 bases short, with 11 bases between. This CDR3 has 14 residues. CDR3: CASSLAVGSAEAFF. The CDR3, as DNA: TGTGCCAGCAGCTTAGCGGTGGGGAGCGCTGAAGCTTTCTTT.

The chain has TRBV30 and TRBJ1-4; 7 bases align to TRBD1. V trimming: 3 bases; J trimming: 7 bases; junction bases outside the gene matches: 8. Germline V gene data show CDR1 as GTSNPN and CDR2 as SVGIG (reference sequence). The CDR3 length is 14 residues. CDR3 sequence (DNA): TGTGCCTGGAGCTCGGGACAGCAAGGTGAAAAACTGTTTTTT. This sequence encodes CAWSSGQQGEKLFF.

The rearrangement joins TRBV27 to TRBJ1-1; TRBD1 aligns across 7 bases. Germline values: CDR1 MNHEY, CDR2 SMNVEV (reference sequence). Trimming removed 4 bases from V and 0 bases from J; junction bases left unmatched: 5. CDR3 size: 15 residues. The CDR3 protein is CASSYATGLNTEAFF. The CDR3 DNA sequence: TGTGCCAGCAGTTATGCGACAGGGTTGAACACTGAAGCTTTCTTT.

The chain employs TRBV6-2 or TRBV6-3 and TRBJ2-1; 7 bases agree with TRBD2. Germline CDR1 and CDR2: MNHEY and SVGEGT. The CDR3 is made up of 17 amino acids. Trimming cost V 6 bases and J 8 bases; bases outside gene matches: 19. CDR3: CASSRTLPGGGGDEQFF. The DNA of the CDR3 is TGTGCCAGCAGCCGCACTCTCCCGGGGGGTGGAGGTGATGAGCAGTTCTTC.

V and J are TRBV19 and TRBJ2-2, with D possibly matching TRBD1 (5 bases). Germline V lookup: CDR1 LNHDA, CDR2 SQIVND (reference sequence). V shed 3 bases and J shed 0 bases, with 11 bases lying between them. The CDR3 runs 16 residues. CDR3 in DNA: TGTGCCAGTAGTATTGGGGCAGGGCCGAACACCGGGGAGCTGTTTTTT. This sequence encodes CASSIGAGPNTGELFF.

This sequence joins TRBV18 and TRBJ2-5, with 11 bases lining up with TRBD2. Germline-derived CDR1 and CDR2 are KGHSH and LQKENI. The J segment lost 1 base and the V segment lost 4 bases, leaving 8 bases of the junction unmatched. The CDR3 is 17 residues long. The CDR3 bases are TGTGCCAGCTCACTTACTAGACTAGCGGGATCCCAAGAGACCCAGTACTTC. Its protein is CASSLTRLAGSQETQYF. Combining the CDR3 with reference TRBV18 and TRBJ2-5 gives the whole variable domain NAGVMQNPRHLVRRRGQEARLRCSPMKGHSHVYWYRQLPEEGLKFMVYLQKENIIDESGMPKERFSAEFPKEGPSILRIQQVVRGDSAAYFCASSLTRLAGSQETQYFGPGTRLLVL.

Here the CDR3 reads CASSRDRNEKLFF. The CDR3 coding sequence is TGTGCCAGCAGCCGCGACAGAAATGAAAAACTGTTTTTT. The rearrangement uses TRBV7-8 and TRBJ1-4, with a weak D call TRBD1 (5 bases). The CDR3 has 13 residues. Germline CDR1 and CDR2: SGHVS and FQNEAQ. Trimming stripped 5 bases from V and 5 bases from J, with 9 bases between.

CDR3 residues: CASSYGTSTEAFF. The CDR3 DNA sequence: TGTGCCAGCAGTTACGGGACATCCACTGAAGCTTTCTTT. The chain links TRBV6-5 to TRBJ1-1; the D gene is possibly TRBD1 (6 bases). The germline CDR1 and CDR2 sequences are MNHEY and SVGAGI. The V gene lost 2 bases and the J gene lost 4 bases, with 8 bases spanning the gap. The CDR3 length is 13 residues.

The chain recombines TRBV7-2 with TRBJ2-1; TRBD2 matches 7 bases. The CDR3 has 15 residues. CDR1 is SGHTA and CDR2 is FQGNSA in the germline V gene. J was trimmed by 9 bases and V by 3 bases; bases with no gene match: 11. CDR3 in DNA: TGTGCCAGCAGCTTCTTCGCCGGGACTAAGGGTGAGCAGTTCTTC. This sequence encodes CASSFFAGTKGEQFF.

The CDR3 here is CASSGGQGLNTEAFF. Here the CDR3 DNA reads TGTGCCAGCAGTGGGGGTCAGGGTTTGAACACTGAAGCTTTCTTT. The chain recombines TRBV11-3 with TRBJ1-1; D perhaps matches TRBD1 (5 bases). CDR1 is SGHNT and CDR2 is YENEEA in the germline V gene. The CDR3 has 15 amino acids. V lost 6 bases and J 0 bases, leaving 14 bases between the germline ends.

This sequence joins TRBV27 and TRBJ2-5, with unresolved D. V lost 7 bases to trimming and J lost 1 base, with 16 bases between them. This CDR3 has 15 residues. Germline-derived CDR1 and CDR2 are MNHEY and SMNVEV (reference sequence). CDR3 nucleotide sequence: TGTGCCAGCATTTCGTGGTCTGGCTCCCAAGAGACCCAGTACTTC. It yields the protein CASISWSGSQETQYF.